This TCR beta chain was sequenced during a study of blood T cells in healthy people across ages. This clonotype has more than one count but fewer than ten. Using a J-beta primer mix together with a sample-barcoded 5' primer, a second PCR was run for 7 to 11 cycles. CDR3-containing paired-end reads numbering at least 2.5 million came from each sample. TCRdb recomputed calls from the 5' RACE reads with MiXCR, one row per CDR3 protein. The sample holds some 1.5 million distinct CDR3 sequences, roughly two fifths seen once. The germline CDR1 and CDR2 sequences are MDHEN and SYDVKM. Germline trimming cut 6 bases from V and 7 bases from J; bases unmatched to any gene: 7. The CDR3 sequence is 14 residues long.

The source of this sequence is a woman between 18 and 29 years old in good health. The specimen was blood. The gene calls are TRBV28 and TRBJ2-1, with 9 bases fitting TRBD2. The CDR3 coding sequence is TGTGCCAGCAGGAATAGCGGGGGACGGAATGAGCAGTTCTTC. Encoded protein: CASRNSGGRNEQFF.